This T cell receptor beta chain was observed in a study of CD8 T cells in ankylosing spondylitis. Study-wide points: Disease-linked clones were reportedly significantly enriched in matched ankylosing spondylitis synovial fluid.

With respect to this clonotype: Antigen specificity is unknown.

Per germline, CDR1 LNHDA and CDR2 SQIVND (reference sequence). The CDR3 is made up of 14 amino acids. Trimming pared 7 bases from V and 4 bases from J, leaving 17 bases between. A quantitative 5'-RACE method, one with molecular barcodes, was used to make TCR beta libraries. TCRdb recomputed calls from the 5' RACE reads with MiXCR, one row per CDR3 protein. The data contain around 300,000 distinct CDR3 sequences, 20% of them singletons. The chain has TRBV19 and TRBJ2-7; D is undetermined. The origin of this receptor is a female donor with ankylosing spondylitis or in good health (not recorded which). Sequenced sample: blood, either unsorted or a sorted T cell fraction (not recorded which). CDR3 nucleotides: TGTGCCAGTAAGGCCTCCCGAGGATCTTACGAGCAGTACTTC. The encoded protein is CASKASRGSYEQYF.